This paragraph covers one TCR beta chain sequence. This clonotype was observed at least ten times. Its antigen remains unidentified. No per-base quality is available; no much larger clone lies one base away. Trimming at the junction amounts to 3 bases on V and 4 bases on J, and the germline ends lie 12 bases apart. CDR1 is given as ENHRY and CDR2 as SYGVKD, both from the germline V gene. Measured from the cysteine to the phenylalanine, the CDR3 is 14 residues long. The entry retains the CDR3 DNA only, 42 bases that are in frame from base 1. The library relied on 5' RACE. Sequencing was carried out with an Illumina HiSeq 2500. A second PCR of roughly 6 to 11 cycles was run with a J-beta primer mix and a sample-barcoded 5' primer. A template-switch 5' adaptor carrying 12 random nucleotides introduced a unique molecular identifier onto each TCR beta cDNA molecule. Each sample yielded at least 3 million CDR3-containing paired-end reads. First-strand cDNA synthesis was performed from all RNA using the Mint cDNA synthesis kit, with priming by a TRBC-specific oligonucleotide. All cDNA was treated with uracil-DNA glycosylase and then went through a first 18-cycle PCR with the universal primers M1SS and BC2_uni_R. As for the original processing: For normalization, 1 million high-quality reads were randomly selected from each sample, with every read carrying a distinct molecular identifier. Instead of being binned into consensus sequences, reads that shared molecular identifiers were thrown out. MiTCR, set to a Q25 quality threshold and the strictest error-elimination algorithm, was used for CDR3 identification, clonotype clustering and error correction. A nonparametric unseen species model with Euler transformation was used to estimate lower-bound total TCR beta diversity. In TCRdb, the public reads were trimmed at Q25 with fastp and aligned with MiXCR, with productive beta chains retained. Duplicate CDR3 protein sequences are folded into a single record with the most common DNA and genes. The V and J calls and clone size come from TCRdb's table, not from the authors' own analysis. Present in this sample are more than 800,000 distinct CDR3 sequences, less than 35% of which were seen just once. Jointly, the top ten make up 15% to 20% of the sample.

This entry belongs to a study of blood T cells in healthy people across ages (dated by TCRdb to 2013 to 2016). For context, the study as a whole: In model experiments, template switching captured about one uniquely barcoded TCR beta cDNA molecule for every two T cells. The study measured age-related changes in TCR beta repertoire diversity using deep sequencing normalized with unique cDNA molecular identifiers. The donors were divided into four age groups: young (average around 17 years), middle-aged (approximately 42), aged (around 67) and long-lived (roughly 88). Donors of different ages were randomly distributed across sequencing lanes to avoid experimental bias. Two additional independent replicas of 1 million unique cDNA reads from the same blood draw were analyzed for two donors (one aged 18 to 29 and one aged 80 or older).

Paper-wide results and their limitations: Observed TCR beta diversity per million T cells fell roughly linearly with age, and a significant reduction was already apparent by age roughly 40. Conclusive comparison of naive and antigen-experienced compartments was prevented by the profiling of bulk unsorted PBMCs. A strong correlation was found between observed TCR beta diversity and the percentage of naive T cells measured by flow cytometry. Compared with the aged group, the long-lived group had more naive CD4+ T cells, fewer expanded clones and increased TCR diversity, suggesting age selection. The CMV infection status of donors was not known, potentially confounding age-related changes in expanded clonotypes. Total diversity estimates from one million sequenced T cells were considered lower bounds and underestimates.

The donors were roughly 40 Caucasian individuals from Russia, aged 6 to 90 years, who were systemically healthy. Each donor gave roughly 11 milliliters of peripheral blood, drawn into EDTA-treated Vacutainer tubes. Ficoll-Paque density-gradient centrifugation was used to isolate PBMCs, with at least 7 million per sample. Total RNA was extracted from PBMCs with Trizol reagent, with at least 6 micrograms obtained per sample. For every donor, an aliquot of PBMCs went through flow cytometry to measure the percentages of naive CD45RAhigh/CD27high T cells. The chain is assembled from TRBV10-3 and TRBJ1-2; the D gene is perhaps TRBD1, on 5 matching bases. This sequence originates from a woman of 80 years or more in good health. Sample: blood. The bases read TGTGCCATCAGTGACTGGCAGGGAAGCTATGGCTACACCTTC. Its translation reads: CAISDWQGSYGYTF.